This T cell receptor beta chain was identified in a study of control samples from healthy donors and cancer patients. With 6 bases removed from V and 5 bases from J, the gap between germline ends came to 14 bases. Germline V gene lookup returns CDR1 MNHEY and CDR2 SVGAGI. The CDR3 runs to 13 residues. Assay used: immunoSEQ multiplex PCR; TCRdb lists only in-frame clones, some missing. This table holds over 150,000 clones, 96% found once. The sequence was obtained from a woman aged 25 to 45 in good health. The sample taken for sequencing was blood. The chain links TRBV6-5 to TRBJ2-7, with D unresolved. This chain's CDR3 is CASSQPPRNEQYF. CDR3 sequence (DNA): TGTGCCAGCAGCCAGCCTCCTCGGAACGAGCAGTACTTC.